These T cell receptor beta chains were read from a single sample in a study of blood T cell repertoires in COVID-19. Using immunoSEQ multiplex PCR, the repertoire was profiled, and TCRdb retains in-frame clones only, with some absent. The data hold 90,000 to 110,000 clones, with over 75% observed a single time. The sample consisted of peripheral blood. Every receptor here comes from a woman aged 50 to 60 with acute or convalescent COVID-19. Both conserved end residues are part of each CDR3. Fields, in order: V gene, clone size, D gene, J gene, CDR3 DNA, CDR3 protein. D genes are given only for firm matches. Expanded clones get a size class; other rows say once, few or many, or leave the size out.

>TRBV28|NA|NA|TRBJ1-6
TGTGCCAGCAGTCCTCCACAGGGTAATTCACCCCTCCACTTT
CASSPPQGNSPLHF
>TRBV4-2|NA|NA|TRBJ1-2
TGTGCCAGCAGCCAGGATCCCGGAAGGGGGTCGGCCTATGGCTACACCTTC
CASSQDPGRGSAYGYTF
>TRBV9|NA|TRBD1|TRBJ2-2
TGTGCCAGCAGCTTTCGGACAGGGGGAGATGGCACCGGGGAGCTGTTTTTT
CASSFRTGGDGTGELFF
>TRBV5-1|NA|TRBD1|TRBJ1-6
TGCGCCAGCAGCCCTGACAGGGTGAATTCACCCCTCCACTTT
CASSPDRVNSPLHF
>TRBV9|NA|NA|TRBJ1-1
TGTGCCAGCAGCGAAGCGGTGAACACTGAAGCTTTCTTT
CASSEAVNTEAFF
>TRBV10-3|NA|NA|TRBJ2-5
TGTGCCATCAGTGAACGGGCATCTGGAGGGGAGACCCAGTACTTC
CAISERASGGETQYF
>TRBV5-5|NA|NA|TRBJ1-6
TGTGCCAGCAGCTTCCGTAAATACGGGGGTGATAATTCACCCCTCCACTTT
CASSFRKYGGDNSPLHF
>TRBV6-1|NA|TRBD2|TRBJ2-4
TGTGCCAGCAGTGAAGCGCGGGGGGAAAACATTCAGTACTTC
CASSEARGENIQYF
>TRBV25-1|NA|TRBD1|TRBJ1-1
TGTGCCAGCATCCGGACAGGGACCACTGAAGCTTTCTTT
CASIRTGTTEAFF
>TRBV7-8|NA|TRBD2|TRBJ2-1
TGTGCCAGCAGCCACCCTGGGGAGGGGAATGAGCAGTTCTTC
CASSHPGEGNEQFF
>TRBV15|once|TRBD2|TRBJ2-1
TGTGCCACCAGCAGAGGAGGACTAGCGGGGTACAATGAGCAGTTCTTC
CATSRGGLAGYNEQFF
>TRBV5-5|NA|NA|TRBJ2-3
TGTGCCAGCAGCTTGGTGGTCGGGGGTGATACGCAGTATTTT
CASSLVVGGDTQYF
>TRBV15|NA|TRBD1|TRBJ2-3
TGTGCCACCAGCTCGGGACAGAGCACAGATACGCAGTATTTT
CATSSGQSTDTQYF
>TRBV28|once|NA|TRBJ2-7
TGTGCCAGCAGTTTGCGGGCCTCCGGGTCCGAGCAGTACTTC
CASSLRASGSEQYF
>TRBV4-2|few|NA|TRBJ1-1
TGTGCCAGCAGCCAAGAAACCGCGATGAACACTGAAGCTTTCTTT
CASSQETAMNTEAFF
>TRBV19|NA|NA|TRBJ2-7
TGTGCCAGTAGTCTCAGGGGTTGGTCCTACGAGCAGTACTTC
CASSLRGWSYEQYF
>TRBV6-1|once|NA|TRBJ1-1
TGTGCCAGCAGTGAACAGGAAGCCACTGAAGCTTTCTTT
CASSEQEATEAFF
>TRBV20-1|NA|NA|TRBJ1-2
TGCAGTGCTGGGGGGGGGTATGGCTACACCTTC
CSAGGGYGYTF
>TRBV6-2/TRBV6-3|NA|NA|TRBJ2-1
TGTGCCAGCAGTTCGCTCGGGGGACGGACCTCCTACAATGAGCAGTTCTTC
CASSSLGGRTSYNEQFF
>TRBV12-5|NA|TRBD1|TRBJ2-7
TGTGCTAGTGGTTTGAAACTCCTCGGGACAGGGAGCTCCTACGAGCAGTACTTC
CASGLKLLGTGSSYEQYF
>TRBV5-6|NA|NA|TRBJ2-3
TGTGCCAGCAGCTTGGGACAGCTCTCGGGTACGCAGTATTTT
CASSLGQLSGTQYF
>TRBV18|NA|NA|TRBJ2-7
TGTGCCAGCTCACCGCAACAATCCACCTACGAGCAGTACTTC
CASSPQQSTYEQYF
>TRBV2|many|NA|TRBJ1-2
TGTGCCAGCAGTGTCAGGGGAGAAGGCTATGGCTACACCTTC
CASSVRGEGYGYTF
>TRBV6-1|NA|NA|TRBJ1-2
TGTGCCAGCAGTGGGAGGAGCGCAGGAGCGCTTAACTATGGCTACACCTTC
CASSGRSAGALNYGYTF
>TRBV19|NA|NA|TRBJ1-1
TGTGCCAGTAGTGATCCGGAGGGGCAGACTGAAGCTTTCTTT
CASSDPEGQTEAFF
>TRBV30|NA|NA|TRBJ1-2
TGTGCCTGGAGCAGGACTGAGGGCTACACCTTC
CAWSRTEGYTF
>TRBV7-6|NA|NA|TRBJ2-5
TGTGCCAGCAGCCCCCATGGGGGCGCAAGCGAGACCCAGTACTTC
CASSPHGGASETQYF
>TRBV2|NA|NA|TRBJ1-3
TGTGCCAGCAGTGTATTCGGGGTTGATGGAAACACCATATATTTT
CASSVFGVDGNTIYF
>TRBV23-1|few|NA|TRBJ1-1
TGCGCCAGCAGTACAGGGACCACTGAAGCTTTCTTT
CASSTGTTEAFF
>TRBV2|few|TRBD1|TRBJ1-2
TGTGCCAGCAGTGCGACAGGGTTCGGGGGCTACACCTTC
CASSATGFGGYTF
>TRBV6-1|NA|TRBD2|TRBJ2-1
TGTGCCAGCAGTGAACGACTAGCGGGGGGCTCGGGGTTAGATGAGCAGTTCTTC
CASSERLAGGSGLDEQFF
>TRBV7-2|NA|TRBD1|TRBJ2-1
TGTGCCAGCAGCTTGACAGGGTATTATGAGCAGTTCTTC
CASSLTGYYEQFF
>TRBV18|few|TRBD1|TRBJ1-5
TGTGCCAGCTCACCAAAGGCCGGACAGGGTGGCTATAGCAATCAGCCCCAGCATTTT
CASSPKAGQGGYSNQPQHF
>TRBV11-2|NA|NA|TRBJ1-1
TGTGCCAGCAGCTTAGCTGGCCAGGGCACTGAAGCTTTCTTT
CASSLAGQGTEAFF
>TRBV19|NA|TRBD2|TRBJ2-5
TGTGCCAGCGCGGGGGGACGACAAGAGACCCAGTACTTC
CASAGGRQETQYF
>TRBV9|NA|TRBD1|TRBJ1-3
TGTGCCAGCAGCGTAACAGGGGTCCCTGGAAACACCATATATTTT
CASSVTGVPGNTIYF
>TRBV5-1|NA|TRBD1|TRBJ1-4
TGCGCCAGCAGCTTCACAGGGGGCCGTAATGAAAAACTGTTTTTT
CASSFTGGRNEKLFF
>TRBV2|NA|TRBD1|TRBJ2-3
TGTGGGGGACAGTACACAGATACGCAGTATTTT
CGGQYTDTQYF
>TRBV4-1|NA|NA|TRBJ2-1
TGCGCCAGCAGCCAAGATCAGAGAGGGTATTATGAGCAGTTCTTC
CASSQDQRGYYEQFF
>TRBV5-1|NA|NA|TRBJ2-2
TGCGCCAGCGGGGGGACGAACACCGGGGAGCTGTTTTTT
CASGGTNTGELFF
>TRBV5-1|NA|TRBD1|TRBJ2-7
TGCGCCAGCAGCCGAACAAAACGGACAGGGACGGGCGAGCAGTACTTC
CASSRTKRTGTGEQYF
>TRBV5-1|NA|NA|TRBJ1-2
TGCGCCAGCAGCTTGGGGCAGGGCACAATCGAGACCTTC
CASSLGQGTIETF
>TRBV11-3|NA|NA|TRBJ2-7
TGTGCCAGCAGCCCCGGCTCCGGAGGGGCGGGCTACGAGCAGTACTTC
CASSPGSGGAGYEQYF
>TRBV3-1/TRBV3-2|NA|TRBD1|TRBJ1-3
TGTGCCAGCAGCTTCCGGGACAGCCGAAACACCATATATTTT
CASSFRDSRNTIYF
>TRBV6-5|NA|NA|TRBJ1-5
TGTGCCAGCAGTTACGGGGGCCGACAGCCCCAGCATTTT
CASSYGGRQPQHF
>TRBV24-1|NA|NA|TRBJ2-7
TGTGCCACCAGTGACCCGAACAGCTACGAGCAGTACTTC
CATSDPNSYEQYF
>TRBV5-1|NA|NA|TRBJ1-1
TGCGCCAGCAGCTTTGCAGGGGCAGCGAACACTGAAGCTTTCTTT
CASSFAGAANTEAFF
>TRBV10-3|NA|NA|TRBJ1-1
TGTGCCATCAGTGAGTTTAGGACAGAACAGAACACTGAAGCTTTCTTT
CAISEFRTEQNTEAFF
>TRBV6-5|NA|NA|TRBJ1-2
TGTGCCACCTGCCGGGGGGCTAACTATGGCTACACCTTC
CATCRGANYGYTF
>TRBV9|once|NA|TRBJ1-4
TGTGCCAGCAGCGTTAATCAGGGTATTAATGAAAAACTGTTTTTT
CASSVNQGINEKLFF
>TRBV7-2|NA|TRBD1|TRBJ1-4
TGTGCCAGCAGCTTAGAGCGGACAGGGGAAAAACTGTTTTTT
CASSLERTGEKLFF
>TRBV29-1|NA|NA|TRBJ1-1
TGCAGCGTTGCACAGCCGGACACTGAAGCTTTCTTT
CSVAQPDTEAFF
>TRBV4-2|NA|NA|TRBJ1-5
TGTGCCAGCAGCCTGGGACTGATCAATCAGCCCCAGCATTTT
CASSLGLINQPQHF